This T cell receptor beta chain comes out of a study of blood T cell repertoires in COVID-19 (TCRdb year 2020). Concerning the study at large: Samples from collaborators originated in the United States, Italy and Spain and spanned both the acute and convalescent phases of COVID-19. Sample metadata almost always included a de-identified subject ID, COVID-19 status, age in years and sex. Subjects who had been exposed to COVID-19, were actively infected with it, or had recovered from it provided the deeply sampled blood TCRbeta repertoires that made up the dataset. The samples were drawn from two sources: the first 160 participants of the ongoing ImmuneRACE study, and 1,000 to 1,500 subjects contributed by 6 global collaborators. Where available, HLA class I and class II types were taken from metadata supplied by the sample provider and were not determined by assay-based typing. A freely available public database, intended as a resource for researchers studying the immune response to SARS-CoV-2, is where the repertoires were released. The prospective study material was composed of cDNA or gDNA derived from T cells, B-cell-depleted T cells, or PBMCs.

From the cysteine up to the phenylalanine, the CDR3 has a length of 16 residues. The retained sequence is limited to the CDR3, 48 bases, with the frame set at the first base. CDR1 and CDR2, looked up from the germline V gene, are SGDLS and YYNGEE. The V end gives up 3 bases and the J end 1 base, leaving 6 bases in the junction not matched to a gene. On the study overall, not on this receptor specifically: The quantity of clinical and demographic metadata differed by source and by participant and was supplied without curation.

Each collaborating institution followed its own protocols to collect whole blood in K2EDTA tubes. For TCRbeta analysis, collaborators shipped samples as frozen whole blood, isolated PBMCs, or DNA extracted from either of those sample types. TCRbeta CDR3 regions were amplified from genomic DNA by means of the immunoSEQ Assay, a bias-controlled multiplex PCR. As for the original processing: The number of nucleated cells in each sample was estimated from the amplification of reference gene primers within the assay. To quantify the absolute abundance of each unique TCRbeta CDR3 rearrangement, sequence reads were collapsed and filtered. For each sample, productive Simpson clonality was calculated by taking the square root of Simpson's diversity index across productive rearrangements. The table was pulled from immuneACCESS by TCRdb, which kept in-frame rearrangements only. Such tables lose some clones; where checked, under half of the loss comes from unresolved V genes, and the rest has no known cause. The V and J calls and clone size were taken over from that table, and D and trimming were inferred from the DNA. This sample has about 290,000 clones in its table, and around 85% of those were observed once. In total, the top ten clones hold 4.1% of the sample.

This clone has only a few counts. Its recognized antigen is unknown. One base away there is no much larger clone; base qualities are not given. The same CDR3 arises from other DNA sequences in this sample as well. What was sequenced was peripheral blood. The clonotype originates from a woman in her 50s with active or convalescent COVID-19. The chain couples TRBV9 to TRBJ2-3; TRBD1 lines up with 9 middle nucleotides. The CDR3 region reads CASSARQGEGTDTQYF. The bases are TGTGCCAGCAGCGCCCGACAGGGGGAGGGCACAGATACGCAGTATTTT.